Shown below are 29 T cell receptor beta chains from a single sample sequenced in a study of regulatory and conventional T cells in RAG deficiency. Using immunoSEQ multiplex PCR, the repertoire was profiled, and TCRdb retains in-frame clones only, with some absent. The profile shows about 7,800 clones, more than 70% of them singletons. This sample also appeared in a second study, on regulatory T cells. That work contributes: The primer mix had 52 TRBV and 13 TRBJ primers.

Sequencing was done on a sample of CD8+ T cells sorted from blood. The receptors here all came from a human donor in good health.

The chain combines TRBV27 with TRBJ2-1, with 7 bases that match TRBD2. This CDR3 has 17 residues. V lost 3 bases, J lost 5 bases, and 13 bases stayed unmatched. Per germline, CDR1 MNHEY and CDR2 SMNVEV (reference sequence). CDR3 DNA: TGTGCCAGCAGTTTTGTTCCCCTGTGGGCGGGGGACAATGAGCAGTTCTTC. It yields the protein CASSFVPLWAGDNEQFF.

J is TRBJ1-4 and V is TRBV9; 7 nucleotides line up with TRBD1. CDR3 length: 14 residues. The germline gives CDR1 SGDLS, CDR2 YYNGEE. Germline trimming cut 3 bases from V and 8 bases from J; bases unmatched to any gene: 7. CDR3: CASSARGLSEKLFF. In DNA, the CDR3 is TGTGCCAGCAGCGCAAGGGGGCTGAGCGAAAAACTGTTTTTT.

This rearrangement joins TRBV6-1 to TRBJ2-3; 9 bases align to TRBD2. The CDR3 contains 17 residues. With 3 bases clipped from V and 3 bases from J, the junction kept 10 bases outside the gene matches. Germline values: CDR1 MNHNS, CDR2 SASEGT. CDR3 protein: CASSESIAGVFTDTQYF. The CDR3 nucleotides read TGTGCCAGCAGTGAGTCTATAGCGGGAGTATTTACAGATACGCAGTATTTT.

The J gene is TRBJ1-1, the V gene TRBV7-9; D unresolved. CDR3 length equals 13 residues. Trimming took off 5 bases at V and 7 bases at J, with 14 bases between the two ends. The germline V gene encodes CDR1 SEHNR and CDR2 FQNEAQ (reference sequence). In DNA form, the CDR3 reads TGTGCCAGCAGCCCCCCCGATACGGGTGAAGCTTTCTTT. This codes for CASSPPDTGEAFF.

The CDR3 loop reads CASSQDRAGSGKLFF. CDR3 nucleotide sequence: TGCGCCAGCAGCCAAGATAGGGCAGGGAGTGGGAAACTGTTTTTT. The V call is TRBV4-1, the J call TRBJ1-4; possibly TRBD1 for D (5 bases). CDR1 MGHRA and CDR2 YSYEKL come from the germline V gene. This CDR3 has 15 residues. V was cut by 0 bases and J by 11 bases, with 16 bases left in between.

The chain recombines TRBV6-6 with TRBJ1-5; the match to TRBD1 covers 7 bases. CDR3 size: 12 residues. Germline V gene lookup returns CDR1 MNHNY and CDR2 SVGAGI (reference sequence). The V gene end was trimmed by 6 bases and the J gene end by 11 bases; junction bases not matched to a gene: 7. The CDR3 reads CASRDRMSTQHF. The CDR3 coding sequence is TGTGCCAGCAGGGACAGGATGTCGACCCAGCATTTT.

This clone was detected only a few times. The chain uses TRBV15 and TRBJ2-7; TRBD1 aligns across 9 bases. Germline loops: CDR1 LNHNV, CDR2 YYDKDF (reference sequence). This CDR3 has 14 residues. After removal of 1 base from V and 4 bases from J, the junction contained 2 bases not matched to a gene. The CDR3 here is CATSRVGQGYEQYF. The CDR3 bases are TGTGCCACCAGCAGAGTCGGACAGGGGTACGAGCAGTACTTC.

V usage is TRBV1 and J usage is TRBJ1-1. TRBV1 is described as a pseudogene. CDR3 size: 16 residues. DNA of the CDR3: TGCACCAGCAGCCAAGACGGGAAGGGGCGGTACACTGAAGCTTTCTTT. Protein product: CTSSQDGKGRYTEAFF.

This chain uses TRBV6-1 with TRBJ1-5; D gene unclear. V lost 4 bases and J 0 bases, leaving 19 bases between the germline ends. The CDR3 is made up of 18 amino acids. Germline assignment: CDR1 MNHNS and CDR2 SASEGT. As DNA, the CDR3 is TGTGCCAGCAGTGCCCCGCTCAGAAAAGGAGTTAGCAATCAGCCCCAGCATTTT. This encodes CASSAPLRKGVSNQPQHF.

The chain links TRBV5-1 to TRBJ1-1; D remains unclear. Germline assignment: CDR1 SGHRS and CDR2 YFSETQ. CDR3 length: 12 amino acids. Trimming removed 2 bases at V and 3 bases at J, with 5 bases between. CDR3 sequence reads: CASSLTDTEAFF. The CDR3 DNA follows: TGCGCCAGCAGCTTAACGGACACTGAAGCTTTCTTT.

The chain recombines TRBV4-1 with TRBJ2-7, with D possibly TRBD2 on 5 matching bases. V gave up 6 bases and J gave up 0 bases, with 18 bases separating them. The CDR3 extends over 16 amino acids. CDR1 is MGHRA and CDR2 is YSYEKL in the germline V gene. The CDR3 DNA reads TGCGCCAGCAGGCACAATACCGGGGTAAGCTCCTACGAGCAGTACTTC. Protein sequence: CASRHNTGVSSYEQYF.

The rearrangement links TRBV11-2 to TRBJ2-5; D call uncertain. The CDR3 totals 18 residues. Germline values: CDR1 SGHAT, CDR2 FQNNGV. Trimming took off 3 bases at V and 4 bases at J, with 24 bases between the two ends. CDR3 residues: CASSLDPVHHPTGETQYF. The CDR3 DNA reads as TGTGCCAGCAGCTTGGATCCCGTGCACCACCCCACGGGAGAGACCCAGTACTTC.

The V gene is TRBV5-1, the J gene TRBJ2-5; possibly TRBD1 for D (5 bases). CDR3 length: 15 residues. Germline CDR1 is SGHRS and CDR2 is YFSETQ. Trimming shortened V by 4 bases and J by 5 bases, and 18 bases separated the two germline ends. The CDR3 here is CASSLGLGAGETQYF. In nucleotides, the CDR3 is TGCGCCAGCAGCCTTGGTCTAGGGGCAGGGGAGACCCAGTACTTC. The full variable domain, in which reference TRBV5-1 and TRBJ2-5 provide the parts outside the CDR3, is KAGVTQTPRYLIKTRGQQVTLSCSPISGHRSVSWYQQTPGQGLQFLFEYFSETQRNKGNFPGRFSGRQFSNSRSEMNVSTLELGDSALYLCASSLGLGAGETQYFGPGTRLLVL.

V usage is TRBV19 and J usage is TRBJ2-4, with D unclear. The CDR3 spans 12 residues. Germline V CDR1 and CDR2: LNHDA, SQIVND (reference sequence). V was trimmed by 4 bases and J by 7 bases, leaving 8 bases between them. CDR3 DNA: TGTGCCAGTAGTACAGGATTTAACATTCAGTACTTC. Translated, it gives CASSTGFNIQYF. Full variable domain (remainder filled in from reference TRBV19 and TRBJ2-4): DGGITQSPKYLFRKEGQNVTLSCEQNLNHDAMYWYRQDPGQGLRLIYYSQIVNDFQKGDIAEGYSVSREKKESFPLTVTSAQKNPTAFYLCASSTGFNIQYFGAGTRLSVL.

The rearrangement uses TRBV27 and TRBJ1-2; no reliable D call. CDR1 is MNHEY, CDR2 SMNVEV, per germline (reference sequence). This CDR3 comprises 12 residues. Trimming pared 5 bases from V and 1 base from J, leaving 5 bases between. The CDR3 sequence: CASSGSNYGYTF. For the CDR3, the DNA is TGTGCCAGCAGTGGCAGTAACTATGGCTACACCTTC.

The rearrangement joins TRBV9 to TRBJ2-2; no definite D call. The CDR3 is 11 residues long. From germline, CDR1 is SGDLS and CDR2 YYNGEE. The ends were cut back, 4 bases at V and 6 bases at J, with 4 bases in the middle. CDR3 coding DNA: TGTGCCAGCAGCTCCTCCGGGGAGCTGTTTTTT. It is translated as CASSSSGELFF.

The CDR3 reads CASSILAGPDTQYF. CDR3 in DNA: TGTGCCAGTAGTATCCTAGCGGGCCCAGATACGCAGTATTTT. The V gene is TRBV19, the J gene TRBJ2-3; TRBD2 matches 8 bases. CDR3 size: 14 residues. V trimming: 3 bases; J trimming: 4 bases; junction bases outside the gene matches: 3. Germline CDR1 is LNHDA and CDR2 is SQIVND (reference sequence).

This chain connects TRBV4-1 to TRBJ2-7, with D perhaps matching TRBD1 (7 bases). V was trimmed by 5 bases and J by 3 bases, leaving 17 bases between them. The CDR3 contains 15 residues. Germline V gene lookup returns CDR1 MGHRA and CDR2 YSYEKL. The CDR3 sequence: CASSDSGTAGYEQYF. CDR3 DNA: TGCGCCAGCAGCGACAGTGGGACAGCGGGCTACGAGCAGTACTTC.

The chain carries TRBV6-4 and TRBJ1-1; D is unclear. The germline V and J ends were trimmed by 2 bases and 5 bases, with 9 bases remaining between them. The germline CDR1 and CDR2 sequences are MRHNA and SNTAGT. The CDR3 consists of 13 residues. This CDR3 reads CASSDALGTEAFF. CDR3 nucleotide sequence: TGTGCCAGCAGTGACGCCCTGGGGACTGAAGCTTTCTTT.

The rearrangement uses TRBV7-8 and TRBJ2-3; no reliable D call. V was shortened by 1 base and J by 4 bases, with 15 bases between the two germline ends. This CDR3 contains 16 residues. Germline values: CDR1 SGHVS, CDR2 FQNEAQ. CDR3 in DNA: TGTGCCAGCAGCTTAGAGGCAGGAGAGCACCCAGATACGCAGTATTTT. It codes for CASSLEAGEHPDTQYF.

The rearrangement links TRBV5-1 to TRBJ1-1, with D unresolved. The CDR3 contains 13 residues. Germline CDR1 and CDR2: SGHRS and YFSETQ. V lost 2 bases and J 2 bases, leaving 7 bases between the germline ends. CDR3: CASSFRSNTEAFF. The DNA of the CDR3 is TGCGCCAGCAGCTTCAGGTCAAACACTGAAGCTTTCTTT.

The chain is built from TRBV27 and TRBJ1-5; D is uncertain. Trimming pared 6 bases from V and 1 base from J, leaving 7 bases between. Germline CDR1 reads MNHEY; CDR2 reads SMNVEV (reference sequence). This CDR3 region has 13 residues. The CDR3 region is CASSLGSNQPQHF. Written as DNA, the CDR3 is TGTGCCAGCAGCTTAGGGAGCAATCAGCCCCAGCATTTT.

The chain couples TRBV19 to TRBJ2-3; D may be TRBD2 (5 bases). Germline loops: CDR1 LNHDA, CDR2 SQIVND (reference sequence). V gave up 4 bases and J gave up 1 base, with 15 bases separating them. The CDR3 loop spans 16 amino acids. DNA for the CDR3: TGTGCCAGTAGTAGGGGATTGAGGGCGGGCACAGATACGCAGTATTTT. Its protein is CASSRGLRAGTDTQYF.

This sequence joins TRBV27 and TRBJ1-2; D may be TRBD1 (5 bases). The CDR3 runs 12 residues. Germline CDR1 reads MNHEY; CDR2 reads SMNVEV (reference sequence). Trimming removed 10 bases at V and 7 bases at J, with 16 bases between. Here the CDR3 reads CATLSTVLGYTF. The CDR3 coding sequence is TGTGCCACCTTGTCGACAGTGCTTGGCTACACCTTC.

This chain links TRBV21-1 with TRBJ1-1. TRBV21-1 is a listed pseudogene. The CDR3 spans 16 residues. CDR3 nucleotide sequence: TGTGCCAGCAGCCATCCGGGGCATTTTCCGAACACTGAAGCTTTCTTT. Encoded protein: CASSHPGHFPNTEAFF.

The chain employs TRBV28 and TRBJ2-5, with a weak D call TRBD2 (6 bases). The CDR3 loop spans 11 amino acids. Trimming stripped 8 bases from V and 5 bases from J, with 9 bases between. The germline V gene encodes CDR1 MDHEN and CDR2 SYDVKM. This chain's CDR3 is CASLREETQYF. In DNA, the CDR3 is TGTGCCAGCCTTCGGGAGGAGACCCAGTACTTC.

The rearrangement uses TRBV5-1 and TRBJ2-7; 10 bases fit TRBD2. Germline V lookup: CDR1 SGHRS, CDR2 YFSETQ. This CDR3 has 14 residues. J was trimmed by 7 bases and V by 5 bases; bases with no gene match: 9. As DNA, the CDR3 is TGCGCCAGCAGTTCAGCGGGGGGGTTTTCGGAGCAGTACTTC. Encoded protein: CASSSAGGFSEQYF.

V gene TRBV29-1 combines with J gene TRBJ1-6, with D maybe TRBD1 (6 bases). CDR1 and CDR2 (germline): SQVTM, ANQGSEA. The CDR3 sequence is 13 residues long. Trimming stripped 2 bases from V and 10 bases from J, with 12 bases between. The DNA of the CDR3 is TGCAGCGTTGAAAGGGGGACTCAATCACCCCTCCACTTT. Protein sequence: CSVERGTQSPLHF.

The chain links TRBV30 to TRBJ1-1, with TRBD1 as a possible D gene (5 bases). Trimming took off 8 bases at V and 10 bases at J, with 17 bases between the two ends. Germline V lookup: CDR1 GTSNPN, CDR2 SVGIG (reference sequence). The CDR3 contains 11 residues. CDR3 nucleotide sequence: TGTGCCGGCGAAACTGGGACCGGAGCTTTCTTT. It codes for CAGETGTGAFF.